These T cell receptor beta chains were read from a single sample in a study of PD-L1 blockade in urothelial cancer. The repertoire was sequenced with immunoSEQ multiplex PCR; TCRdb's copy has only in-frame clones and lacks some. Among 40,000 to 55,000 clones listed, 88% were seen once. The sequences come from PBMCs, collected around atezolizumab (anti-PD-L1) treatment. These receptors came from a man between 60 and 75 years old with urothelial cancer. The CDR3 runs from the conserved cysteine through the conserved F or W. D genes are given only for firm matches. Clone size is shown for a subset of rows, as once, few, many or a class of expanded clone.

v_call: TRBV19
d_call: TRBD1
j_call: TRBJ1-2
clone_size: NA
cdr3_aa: CASASEGAYGYTF
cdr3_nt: TGTGCCAGCGCCTCTGAGGGGGCCTATGGCTACACCTTC

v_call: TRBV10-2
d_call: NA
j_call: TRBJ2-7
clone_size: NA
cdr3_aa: CASSLGGSYEQYF
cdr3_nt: TGCGCCAGCAGCCTCGGAGGTTCCTACGAGCAGTACTTC

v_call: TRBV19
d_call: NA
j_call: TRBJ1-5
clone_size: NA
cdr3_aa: CASSLSNQPQHF
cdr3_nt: TGTGCCAGTAGTCTTAGCAATCAGCCCCAGCATTTT

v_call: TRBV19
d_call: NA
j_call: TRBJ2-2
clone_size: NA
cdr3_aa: CATATVPTGELFF
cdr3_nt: TGTGCCACCGCGACAGTACCCACCGGGGAGCTGTTTTTT

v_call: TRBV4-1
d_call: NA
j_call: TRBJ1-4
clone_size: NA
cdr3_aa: CASSQGPNRRVPLNEKLFF
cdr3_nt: TGCGCCAGCAGCCAAGGCCCGAACCGACGGGTTCCTCTGAATGAAAAACTGTTTTTT

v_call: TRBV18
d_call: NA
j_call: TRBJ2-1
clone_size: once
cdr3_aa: CASSPQGHEQFF
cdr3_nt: TGTGCCAGCTCACCGCAGGGCCATGAGCAGTTCTTC

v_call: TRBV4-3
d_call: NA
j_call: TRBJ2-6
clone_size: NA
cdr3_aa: CASGEWGAINSGANVLTF
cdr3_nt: TGCGCCAGCGGGGAGTGGGGTGCAATTAACTCTGGGGCCAACGTCCTGACTTTC

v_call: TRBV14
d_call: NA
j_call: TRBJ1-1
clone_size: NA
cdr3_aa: CASSIGRNTEAFF
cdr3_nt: TGTGCCAGCAGCATTGGCAGGAACACTGAAGCTTTCTTT

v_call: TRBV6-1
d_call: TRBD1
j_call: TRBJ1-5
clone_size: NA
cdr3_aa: CASLTGVNRNQPQHF
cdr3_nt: TGTGCCAGCCTTACAGGGGTCAATAGGAATCAGCCCCAGCATTTT

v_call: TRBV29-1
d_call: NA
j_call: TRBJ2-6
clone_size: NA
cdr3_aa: CSVSSSGANVLTF
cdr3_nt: TGCAGCGTCTCCTCCTCTGGGGCCAACGTCCTGACTTTC

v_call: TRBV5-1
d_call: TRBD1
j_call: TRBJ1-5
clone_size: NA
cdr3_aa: CASSLEGQLGQPQHF
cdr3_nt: TGCGCCAGCAGCTTGGAGGGACAGCTAGGACAGCCCCAGCATTTT

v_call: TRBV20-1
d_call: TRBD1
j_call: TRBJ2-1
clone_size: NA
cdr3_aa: CSARDRQGQFF
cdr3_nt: TGCAGTGCTAGAGATCGACAGGGGCAGTTCTTC

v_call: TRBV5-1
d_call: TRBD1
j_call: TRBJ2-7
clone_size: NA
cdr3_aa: CASSLGQGASYEQYF
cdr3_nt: TGCGCCAGCAGCTTGGGGCAGGGGGCGTCCTACGAGCAGTACTTC

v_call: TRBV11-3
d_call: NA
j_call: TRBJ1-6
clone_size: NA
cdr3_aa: CASSLAYGSPLHF
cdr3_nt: TGTGCCAGCAGCTTAGCATACGGGTCACCCCTCCACTTT

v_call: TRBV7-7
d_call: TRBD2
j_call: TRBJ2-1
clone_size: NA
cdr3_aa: CASSPTWASGRKYEQFF
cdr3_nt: TGTGCCAGCAGCCCGACATGGGCTAGCGGGAGAAAGTATGAGCAGTTCTTC

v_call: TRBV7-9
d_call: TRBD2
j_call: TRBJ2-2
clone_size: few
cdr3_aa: CASRGTSLNTGELFF
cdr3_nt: TGTGCCAGCCGCGGGACTAGCCTGAACACCGGGGAGCTGTTTTTT

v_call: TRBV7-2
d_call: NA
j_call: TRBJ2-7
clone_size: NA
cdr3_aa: CASSLGHSGTYEQYF
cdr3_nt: TGTGCCAGCAGCTTGGGACACAGCGGGACCTACGAGCAGTACTTC

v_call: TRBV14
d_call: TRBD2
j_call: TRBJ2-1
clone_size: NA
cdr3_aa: CASSHLTSGAGSEQFF
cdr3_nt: TGTGCCAGCAGCCACCTTACTAGCGGGGCGGGAAGTGAGCAGTTCTTC

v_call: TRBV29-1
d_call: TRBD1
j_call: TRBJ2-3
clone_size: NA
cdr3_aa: CSVGQGADTQYF
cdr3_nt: TGCAGCGTTGGACAGGGCGCAGATACGCAGTATTTT

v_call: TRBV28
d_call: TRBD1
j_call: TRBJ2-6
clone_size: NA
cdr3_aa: CASFGGGDRGPGANVLTF
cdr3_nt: TGTGCCAGCTTTGGGGGTGGGGACAGGGGGCCTGGGGCCAACGTCCTGACTTTC

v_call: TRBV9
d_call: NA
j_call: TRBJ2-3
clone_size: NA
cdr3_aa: CASSVEGGSILYTQYF
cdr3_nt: TGTGCCAGCAGCGTAGAAGGGGGATCTATCTTGTATACGCAGTATTTT

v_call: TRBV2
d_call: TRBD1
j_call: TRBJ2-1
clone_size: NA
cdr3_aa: CASSVPRTGYNEQFF
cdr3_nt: TGTGCCAGCAGCGTCCCGAGGACAGGGTACAATGAGCAGTTCTTC

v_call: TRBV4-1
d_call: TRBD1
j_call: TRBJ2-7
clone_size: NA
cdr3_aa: CASSRGGTGDEQYF
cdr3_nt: TGCGCCAGCAGCCGCGGGGGGACAGGGGACGAGCAGTACTTC

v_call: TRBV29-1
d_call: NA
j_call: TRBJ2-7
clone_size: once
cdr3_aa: CSVEGSVGDEQYF
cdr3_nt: TGCAGCGTTGAGGGTAGCGTTGGGGACGAGCAGTACTTC

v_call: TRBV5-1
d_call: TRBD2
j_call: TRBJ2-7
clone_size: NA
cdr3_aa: CASSLAGGREQYF
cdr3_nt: TGCGCCAGCAGCTTAGCGGGAGGGCGCGAGCAGTACTTC

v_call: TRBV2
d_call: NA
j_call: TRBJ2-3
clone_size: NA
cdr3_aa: CASSEAHRVSTDTQYF
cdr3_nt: TGTGCCAGCAGTGAAGCTCACAGGGTTAGCACAGATACGCAGTATTTT

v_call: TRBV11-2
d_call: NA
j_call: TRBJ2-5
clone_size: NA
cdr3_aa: CASSFWAGNYQETQYF
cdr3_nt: TGTGCCAGCAGCTTCTGGGCAGGGAATTATCAAGAGACCCAGTACTTC

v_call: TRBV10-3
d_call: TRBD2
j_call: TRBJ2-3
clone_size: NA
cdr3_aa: CAISPGGLSTDTQYF
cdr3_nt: TGTGCCATCAGCCCGGGAGGACTGAGCACAGATACGCAGTATTTT

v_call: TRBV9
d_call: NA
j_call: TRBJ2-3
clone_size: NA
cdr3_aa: CASSVRGSDTQYF
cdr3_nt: TGTGCCAGCAGCGTACGGGGGAGTGATACGCAGTATTTT

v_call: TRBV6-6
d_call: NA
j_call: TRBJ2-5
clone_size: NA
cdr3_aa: CASSWGTGGHKETQYF
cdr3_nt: TGTGCCAGCAGTTGGGGGACGGGGGGACACAAAGAGACCCAGTACTTC

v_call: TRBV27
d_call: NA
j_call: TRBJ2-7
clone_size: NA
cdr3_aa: CASSLVDSLREQYF
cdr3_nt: TGTGCCAGCAGTTTAGTGGACAGTCTTCGCGAGCAGTACTTC

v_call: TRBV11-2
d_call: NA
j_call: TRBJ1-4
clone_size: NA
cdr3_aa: CASSLDSGGGHEKLFF
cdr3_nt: TGTGCCAGCAGCTTAGATTCTGGGGGCGGGCATGAAAAACTGTTTTTT

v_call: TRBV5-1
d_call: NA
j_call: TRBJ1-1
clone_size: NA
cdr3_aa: CASSLVGEEDTEAFF
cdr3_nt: TGCGCCAGCAGCTTGGTTGGGGAGGAGGACACTGAAGCTTTCTTT

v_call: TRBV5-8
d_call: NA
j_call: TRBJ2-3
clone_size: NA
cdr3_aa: CASSWGQGPSTDTQYF
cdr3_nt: TGTGCCAGCAGCTGGGGGCAGGGGCCCAGCACAGATACGCAGTATTTT

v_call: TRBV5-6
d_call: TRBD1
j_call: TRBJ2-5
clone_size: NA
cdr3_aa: CASSLGTGGRETQYF
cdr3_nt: TGTGCCAGCAGCTTGGGAACAGGGGGGAGGGAGACCCAGTACTTC